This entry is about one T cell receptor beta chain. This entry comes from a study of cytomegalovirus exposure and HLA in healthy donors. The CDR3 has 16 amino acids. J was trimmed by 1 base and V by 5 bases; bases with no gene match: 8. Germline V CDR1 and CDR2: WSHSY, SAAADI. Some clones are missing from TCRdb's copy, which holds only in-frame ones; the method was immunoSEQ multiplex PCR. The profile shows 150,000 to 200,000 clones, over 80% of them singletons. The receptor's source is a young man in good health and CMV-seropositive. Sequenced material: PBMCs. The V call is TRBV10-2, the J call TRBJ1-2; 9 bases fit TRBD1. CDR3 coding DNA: TGCGCCAGCAGTCCAGAACCGGGACAGGGTAACTATGGCTACACCTTC. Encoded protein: CASSPEPGQGNYGYTF.